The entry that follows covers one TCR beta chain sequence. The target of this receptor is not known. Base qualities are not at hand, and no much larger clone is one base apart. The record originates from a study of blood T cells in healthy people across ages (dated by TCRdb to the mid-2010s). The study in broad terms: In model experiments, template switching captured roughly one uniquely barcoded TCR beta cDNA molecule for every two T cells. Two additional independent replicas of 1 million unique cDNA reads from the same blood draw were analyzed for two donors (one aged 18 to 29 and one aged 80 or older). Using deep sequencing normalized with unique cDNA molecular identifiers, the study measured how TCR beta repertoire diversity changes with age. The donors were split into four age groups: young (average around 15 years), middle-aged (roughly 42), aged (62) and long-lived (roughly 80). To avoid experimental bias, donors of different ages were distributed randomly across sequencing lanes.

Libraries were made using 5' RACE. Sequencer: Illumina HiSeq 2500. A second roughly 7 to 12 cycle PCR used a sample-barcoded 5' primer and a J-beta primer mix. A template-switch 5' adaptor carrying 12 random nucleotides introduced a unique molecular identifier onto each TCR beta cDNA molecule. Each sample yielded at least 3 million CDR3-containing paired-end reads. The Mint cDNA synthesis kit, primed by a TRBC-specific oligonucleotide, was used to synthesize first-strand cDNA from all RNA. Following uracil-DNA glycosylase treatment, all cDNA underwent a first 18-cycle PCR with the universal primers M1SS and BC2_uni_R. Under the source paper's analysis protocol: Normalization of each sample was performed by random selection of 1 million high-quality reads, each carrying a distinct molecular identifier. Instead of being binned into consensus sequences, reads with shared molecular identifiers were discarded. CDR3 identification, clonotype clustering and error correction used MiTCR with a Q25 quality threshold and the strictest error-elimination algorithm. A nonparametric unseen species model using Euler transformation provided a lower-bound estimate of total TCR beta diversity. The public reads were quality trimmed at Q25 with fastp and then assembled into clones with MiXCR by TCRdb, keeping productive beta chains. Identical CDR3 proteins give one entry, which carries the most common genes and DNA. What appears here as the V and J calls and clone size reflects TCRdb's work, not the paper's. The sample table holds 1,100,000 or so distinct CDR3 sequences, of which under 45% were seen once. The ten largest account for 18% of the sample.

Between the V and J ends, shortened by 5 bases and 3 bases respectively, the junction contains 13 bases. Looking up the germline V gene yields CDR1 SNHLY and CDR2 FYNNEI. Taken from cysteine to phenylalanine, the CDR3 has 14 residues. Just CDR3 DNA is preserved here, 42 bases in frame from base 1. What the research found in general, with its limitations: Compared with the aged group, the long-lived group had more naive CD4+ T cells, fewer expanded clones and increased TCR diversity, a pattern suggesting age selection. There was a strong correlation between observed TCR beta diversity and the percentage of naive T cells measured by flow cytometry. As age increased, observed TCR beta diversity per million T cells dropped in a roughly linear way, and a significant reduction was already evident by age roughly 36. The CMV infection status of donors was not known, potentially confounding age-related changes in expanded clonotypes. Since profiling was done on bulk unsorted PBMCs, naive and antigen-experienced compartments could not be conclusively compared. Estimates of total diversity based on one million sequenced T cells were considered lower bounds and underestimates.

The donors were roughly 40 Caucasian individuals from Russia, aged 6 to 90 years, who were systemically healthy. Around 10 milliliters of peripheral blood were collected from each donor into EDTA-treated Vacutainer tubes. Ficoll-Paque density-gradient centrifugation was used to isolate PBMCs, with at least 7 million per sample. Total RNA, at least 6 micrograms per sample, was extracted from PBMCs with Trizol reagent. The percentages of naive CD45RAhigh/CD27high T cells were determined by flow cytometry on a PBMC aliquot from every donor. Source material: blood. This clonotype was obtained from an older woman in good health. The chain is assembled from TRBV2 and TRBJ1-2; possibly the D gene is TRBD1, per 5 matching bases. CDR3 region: CASSPFEGDYGYTF. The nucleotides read TGTGCCAGCAGTCCATTCGAAGGGGACTATGGCTACACCTTC. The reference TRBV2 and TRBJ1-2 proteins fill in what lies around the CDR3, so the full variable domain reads EPEVTQTPSHQVTQMGQEVILRCVPISNHLYFYWYRQILGQKVEFLVSFYNNEISEKSEIFDDQFSVERPDGSNFTLKIRSTKLEDSAMYFCASSPFEGDYGYTFGSGTRLTVV.